Following are 31 T cell receptor beta chains from one sample sequenced in a study of blood T cell repertoires in COVID-19. Clones were sequenced by immunoSEQ multiplex PCR, and TCRdb holds only the in-frame ones, with some missing. The sample includes some 230,000 clones, more than 65% of them seen just once. The material sequenced was peripheral blood. Every receptor here comes from a woman under 40 who had recovered from COVID-19.

Notes on this clone: Other DNA sequences from this sample encode an identical CDR3 as well. This sequence joins TRBV6-5 and TRBJ2-7; 10 bases are a match to TRBD2. Germline V lookup: CDR1 MNHEY, CDR2 SVGAGI. The V gene end was trimmed by 4 bases and the J gene end by 0 bases; junction bases not matched to a gene: 3. This CDR3 is 15 amino acids long. CDR3 in amino acids: CASSLTSGSSYEQYF. Here the CDR3 DNA reads TGTGCCAGCAGTTTGACTAGCGGGTCCTCCTACGAGCAGTACTTC.

The chain is built from TRBV18 and TRBJ1-1, with TRBD1 as a possible D gene (6 bases). V lost 2 bases and J lost 1, with 8 bases in between. The germline gives CDR1 KGHSH, CDR2 LQKENI. The CDR3 contains 14 residues. CDR3 sequence (DNA): TGTGCCAGCTCACCAGGGACACCGAACACTGAAGCTTTCTTT. Its translation is CASSPGTPNTEAFF.

The chain employs TRBV7-6 and TRBJ2-7, with 8 bases lining up with TRBD2. Trimming at V came to 4 bases and at J to 0 bases, leaving 2 bases not matched to a gene. The germline V gene encodes CDR1 SGHVS and CDR2 FNYEAQ. This CDR3 region has 14 residues. CDR3: CASSSGGGSYEQYF. For the CDR3, the DNA is TGTGCCAGCAGCTCCGGGGGGGGCTCCTACGAGCAGTACTTC.

The chain links TRBV7-3 to TRBJ2-7; D remains unclear. Germline CDR1 is SGHTA and CDR2 is FQGTGA. CDR3 size: 13 residues. Trimming took off 2 bases at V and 1 base at J, with 6 bases between the two ends. The CDR3 coding sequence is TGTGCCAGCAGCTTAGGCCTTTCCTACGAGCAGTACTTC. Translated, it gives CASSLGLSYEQYF.

The chain links TRBV19 to TRBJ1-5; D unresolved. Germline CDR1 LNHDA, CDR2 SQIVND (reference sequence). The CDR3 consists of 12 residues. Between the trimmed V and J ends, which lost 3 bases and 8 bases, there was a span of 8 bases. The CDR3 here is CASSILFKPQHF. The CDR3 DNA reads TGTGCCAGTAGTATTCTATTTAAGCCCCAGCATTTT.

The chain links TRBV30 to TRBJ2-3, with 7 bases fitting TRBD1. Germline CDR1 reads GTSNPN; CDR2 reads SVGIG (reference sequence). The trim removed 2 bases at V and 4 bases at J, leaving 9 bases unmatched. The CDR3 has 15 residues. CDR3 in amino acids: CAWSSDREFSDTQYF. The DNA of the CDR3 is TGTGCCTGGAGTTCCGACAGGGAGTTTTCAGATACGCAGTATTTT.

Only a few counts were recorded for this clone. The V call is TRBV3-1 (or the pseudogene TRBV3-2), the J call TRBJ1-2; a possible D gene is TRBD1 (5 bases). Germline assignment: CDR1 LGHDT and CDR2 YNNKEL (reference sequence). The V end was cut by 4 bases, the J end by 6 bases, with 15 bases between. CDR3 size: 14 residues. The CDR3 coding sequence is TGTGCCAGCAGCCGACAATATGGGGGGGATGGCTACACCTTC. This codes for CASSRQYGGDGYTF.

V gene TRBV5-6 combines with J gene TRBJ1-6; D is perhaps TRBD1 (6 bases). The germline CDR1 and CDR2 sequences are SGHDT and YYEEEE. Trimming removed 5 bases at V and 4 bases at J, with 16 bases between. The CDR3 loop spans 16 amino acids. CDR3 sequence: CASSFKTGAYNSPLHF. CDR3 nucleotides: TGTGCCAGCAGTTTCAAGACAGGCGCGTATAATTCACCCCTCCACTTT.

V gene TRBV28 combines with J gene TRBJ2-3; unclear D gene. The germline V and J ends were trimmed by 4 bases and 4 bases, with 15 bases remaining between them. CDR3 length: 15 residues. Germline lookup yields CDR1 MDHEN and CDR2 SYDVKM. CDR3 residues: CASSSVEAAADTQYF. DNA of the CDR3: TGTGCCAGCAGTTCCGTCGAGGCCGCGGCAGATACGCAGTATTTT.

The V and J genes are TRBV12-3 or TRBV12-4 and TRBJ1-5, with 8 bases lining up with TRBD1. J was trimmed by 7 bases and V by 6 bases; bases with no gene match: 2. CDR3 length equals 12 residues. CDR3 loop: CASRDRDQPQHF. The DNA of the CDR3 is TGTGCCAGCAGGGACAGGGACCAGCCCCAGCATTTT.

A single count supports this clone. The V gene is TRBV18, the J gene TRBJ2-1, with a weak D call TRBD1 (6 bases). The CDR3 has 14 residues. The germline gives CDR1 KGHSH, CDR2 LQKENI. Trimming pared 0 bases from V and 5 bases from J, leaving 8 bases between. In nucleotides, the CDR3 is TGTGCCAGCTCACCACCGGGACAACACAATGAGCAGTTCTTC. This sequence encodes CASSPPGQHNEQFF.

The chain employs TRBV11-2 and TRBJ2-7; no firm D call. Germline assignment: CDR1 SGHAT and CDR2 FQNNGV. Trimming shortened V by 1 base and J by 0 bases, and 4 bases separated the two germline ends. There are 13 residues in the CDR3. CDR3 DNA sequence: TGTGCCAGCAGCTTAGGGAGCTCCTACGAGCAGTACTTC. Protein product: CASSLGSSYEQYF. Combining the CDR3 with reference TRBV11-2 and TRBJ2-7 gives the whole variable domain EAGVAQSPRYKIIEKRQSVAFWCNPISGHATLYWYQQILGQGPKLLIQFQNNGVVDDSQLPKDRFSAERLKGVDSTLKIQPAKLEDSAVYLCASSLGSSYEQYFGPGTRLTVT.

The chain links TRBV9 to TRBJ2-2, with D maybe TRBD1 (5 bases). Trimming cost V 6 bases and J 1 base, with 16 bases left between them. Per germline, CDR1 SGDLS and CDR2 YYNGEE. There are 16 residues in the CDR3. CDR3 loop: CASTDILTENTGELFF. The CDR3 DNA is TGTGCCAGCACCGACATTCTGACAGAGAACACCGGGGAGCTGTTTTTT.

This clone was found a few times. The chain recombines TRBV6-2 or TRBV6-3 with TRBJ1-5; 8 positions agree with TRBD1. Germline V gene sequence: CDR1 MNHEY, CDR2 SVGEGT. The CDR3 is 14 amino acids. V gave up 5 bases and J gave up 6 bases; unmatched junction bases: 6. CDR3 nucleotide sequence: TGTGCCAGCAGTCAGGGGGCGAGGAGTCAGCCCCAGCATTTT. It translates to CASSQGARSQPQHF.

The table lists this clone with a few counts. The chain has TRBV4-2 and TRBJ1-6; D may be TRBD1 (6 bases). The germline V gene has CDR1 LGHNA and CDR2 YNFKEQ. The V and J ends lost 4 bases and 10 bases respectively, with 14 bases between them. This CDR3 contains 14 residues. For the CDR3, the DNA is TGTGCCAGCAGCCCCGCACAGGGTAGATCACCCCTCCACTTT. It yields the protein CASSPAQGRSPLHF.

In its sample, this clone was seen a few times. The V call is TRBV7-9, the J call TRBJ1-1, with a weak D call TRBD1 (5 bases). V lost 5 bases and J lost 4, with 20 bases in between. This CDR3 comprises 16 residues. Germline CDR1 SEHNR, CDR2 FQNEAQ (reference sequence). CDR3 loop: CASSPRQGLSRTEAFF. The CDR3, as DNA: TGTGCCAGCAGCCCCCGGCAGGGATTGAGTCGCACTGAAGCTTTCTTT.

This clone turned up a few times. The gene calls are TRBV2 and TRBJ2-3; D possibly corresponds to TRBD1 (5 bases). With 6 bases removed from V and 2 bases from J, the gap between germline ends came to 6 bases. Germline assignment: CDR1 SNHLY and CDR2 FYNNEI. The CDR3 runs to 12 residues. The CDR3 sequence is CASRTATDTQYF. The DNA for the CDR3 is TGTGCCAGCAGGACAGCCACAGATACGCAGTATTTT.

This clone has more than one count but fewer than ten. The chain uses TRBV9 and TRBJ2-7; 8 positions match TRBD2. The J segment lost 7 bases and the V segment lost 3 bases, leaving 9 bases of the junction unmatched. Germline CDR1 reads SGDLS; CDR2 reads YYNGEE. The CDR3 consists of 14 residues. CDR3 nucleotides: TGTGCCAGCAGCGCCCAGAGCGGGAGTCCTGAGCAGTACTTC. It yields the protein CASSAQSGSPEQYF.

The V gene is TRBV6-1, the J gene TRBJ1-2, with 9 positions matching TRBD1. CDR1 and CDR2 (germline): MNHNS, SASEGT. The CDR3 is 13 amino acids. With 0 bases clipped from V and 7 bases from J, the junction kept 0 bases outside the gene matches. DNA of the CDR3: TGTGCCAGCAGTGAAGCACAGGGGGCTGGCTACACCTTC. Protein: CASSEAQGAGYTF.

V and J are TRBV6-5 and TRBJ2-7, with TRBD2 matching over 7 bases. There are 14 residues in the CDR3. Germline CDR1 MNHEY, CDR2 SVGAGI. With V trimmed by 10 bases and J by 2 bases, 11 bases remained unmatched. CDR3 region: CATLLAQFTYEQYF. CDR3 in DNA: TGTGCCACCCTACTAGCGCAGTTTACCTACGAGCAGTACTTC.

This clone was recorded only once. The V and J genes are TRBV5-1 and TRBJ2-5; D is unresolved. The length of the CDR3 is 16 residues. Trimming took 2 bases from V and 1 from J, leaving 15 bases between them. Germline CDR1 is SGHRS and CDR2 is YFSETQ. For the CDR3, the DNA is TGCGCCAGCAGCTTCAGACATCCGCGACCCCAAGAGACCCAGTACTTC. It specifies CASSFRHPRPQETQYF.

Comment on this clone: Germline is not matched at one junction end, which may reflect a read error. The chain has TRBV27 and TRBJ2-3; 7 positions match TRBD1. This CDR3 has 15 amino acids. CDR1 MNHEY and CDR2 SMNVEV come from the germline V gene (reference sequence). The CDR3 reads CASGLRGGRTDTQYF. CDR3 in DNA: TGTGCCAGCGGTTTGAGAGGGGGCCGAACAGATACGCAGTATTTT.

The CDR3 region has the DNA TGTGCCAGCAGCGTCAGTTCCCCCCCCGGGGAGCTGTTTTTT. This gives the protein CASSVSSPPGELFF. The rearrangement uses TRBV7-3 and TRBJ2-2, with D hard to call. CDR3 length equals 14 residues. The V end lost 5 bases, the J end lost 6 bases, and 13 bases lay between the germline ends. Germline lookup yields CDR1 SGHTA and CDR2 FQGTGA.

The V gene is TRBV11-1, the J gene TRBJ2-7; the match to TRBD2 covers 9 bases. This CDR3 is 13 amino acids long. Germline values: CDR1 SGHAT, CDR2 FQDESV (reference sequence). V lost 5 bases and J lost 7; bases outside the gene matches: 6. The CDR3 sequence is CASSLSGRWEQYF. The CDR3 DNA reads TGTGCCAGCAGCCTTAGCGGGAGATGGGAGCAGTACTTC.

This chain joins TRBV11-2 and TRBJ2-5; TRBD2 is a possible D gene (6 bases). Germline CDR1 and CDR2: SGHAT and FQNNGV. V shed 10 bases and J shed 4 bases, with 16 bases lying between them. The CDR3 spans 13 residues. The CDR3 bases are TGTGCCACCCGCCGGGACTCCGGAGAGACCCAGTACTTC. This encodes CATRRDSGETQYF.

The chain uses TRBV7-9 and TRBJ1-1; maybe TRBD1 (5 bases). The germline V gene has CDR1 SEHNR and CDR2 FQNEAQ (reference sequence). The CDR3 covers 15 residues. V was pared by 1 base and J by 0 bases, with 9 bases between. CDR3 region: CASSLGRGLNTEAFF. In DNA, the CDR3 is TGTGCCAGCAGCTTAGGAAGGGGCTTGAACACTGAAGCTTTCTTT.

This sequence joins TRBV27 and TRBJ1-4; D not certain. There are 14 residues in the CDR3. CDR1 and CDR2 from the germline V gene are MNHEY and SMNVEV (reference sequence). Trimming removed 5 bases from V and 0 bases from J, with 7 bases in between. The CDR3 sequence: CASSTTTTNEKLFF. DNA of the CDR3: TGTGCCAGCAGTACGACTACAACTAATGAAAAACTGTTTTTT.

This clone was observed many times. The genes are TRBV10-3 and TRBJ2-3, with D tentatively TRBD2 (6 bases). The CDR3 is 15 amino acids. Germline CDR1 is ENHRY and CDR2 is SYGVKD. V was pared by 6 bases and J by 2 bases, with 15 bases between. This CDR3 reads CAIRGRSGPTDTQYF. Written as DNA, the CDR3 is TGTGCCATCAGGGGACGAAGCGGGCCCACAGATACGCAGTATTTT.

The chain has TRBV5-1 and TRBJ2-1; 8 nucleotides agree with TRBD2. The CDR3 totals 15 residues. CDR1 and CDR2 from the germline V gene are SGHRS and YFSETQ. V trimming: 0 bases; J trimming: 8 bases; junction bases outside the gene matches: 7. This CDR3 is CASSLVTGGFDEQFF. The CDR3 coding sequence is TGCGCCAGCAGCTTGGTAACGGGAGGGTTTGATGAGCAGTTCTTC.

The chain is built from TRBV19 and TRBJ1-3; a possible D gene is TRBD1 (5 bases). The V gene's germline CDR1 is LNHDA and CDR2 SQIVND (reference sequence). The CDR3 is 17 amino acids. Trimming stripped 6 bases from V and 2 bases from J, with 20 bases between. The CDR3 DNA reads as TGTGCCAGTAGCCCTCTCGACAGCTGGCTAACTGGAAACACCATATATTTT. This sequence encodes CASSPLDSWLTGNTIYF.

Turning to this clone: A much larger clonotype is one base distant, so this may be a read error. V and J are TRBV6-5 and TRBJ1-2, with D perhaps matching TRBD1 (6 bases). With 8 bases removed from V and 2 bases from J, the gap between germline ends came to 6 bases. This CDR3 region has 11 residues. CDR1 is MNHEY and CDR2 is SVGAGI in the germline V gene. The CDR3 sequence: CASDRNYGYTF. In nucleotides, the CDR3 is TGTGCCAGCGACAGGAACTATGGCTACACCTTC.